The 27 T cell receptor beta chains below all came from one sample that was sequenced in a study of blood T cells in healthy people across ages. Sample-barcoded 5' priming and a J-beta primer mix drove a second PCR of roughly 7 to 11 cycles. TCRdb re-called the 5' RACE reads with MiXCR, one entry per CDR3 protein. The sample consists of some 760,000 distinct CDR3 sequences, 20% to 25% of them appearing once. The sample also formed part of further work on T cells of mothers and their children.

The source material was blood. The source is a boy younger than 18 in good health.

This clonotype occurred a few times. V usage is TRBV5-1 and J usage is TRBJ2-4; D possibly corresponds to TRBD2 (6 bases). Germline V gives CDR1 SGHRS, CDR2 YFSETQ. This CDR3 spans 15 amino acids. V was cut by 3 bases and J by 3 bases, with 13 bases left in between. CDR3 sequence (DNA): TGCGCCAGCAGCTCGACCGGGGGAGACAAAAACATTCAGTACTTC. Residues: CASSSTGGDKNIQYF.

V gene TRBV29-1 combines with J gene TRBJ2-1; D is unclear. The length of the CDR3 is 13 residues. Trimming removed 1 base from V and 1 base from J, with 5 bases in between. Germline CDR1 is SQVTM and CDR2 is ANQGSEA. The chain's CDR3 is CSVEVYSYNEQFF. In DNA, the CDR3 is TGCAGCGTTGAAGTCTATTCCTACAATGAGCAGTTCTTC.

Note on this clonotype: Germline and junction disagree at one end, which may indicate a read error. The rearrangement links TRBV29-1 to TRBJ1-1, with a possible D match to TRBD1 (6 bases). This CDR3 contains 14 residues. CDR1 is SQVTM, CDR2 ANQGSEA, per germline. The DNA for the CDR3 is TGCAGCGTGGCGCCGGGACACAGGAACACCGAAGCTTTCTTT. It codes for CSVAPGHRNTEAFF.

This sequence joins TRBV4-1 and TRBJ1-4; no clear D. V was clipped by 6 bases and J by 8 bases, with 13 bases between them. The CDR3 is 13 residues long. Germline CDR1 and CDR2: MGHRA and YSYEKL. CDR3 coding DNA: TGCGCCAGCAGTCCCCCGATAGGGGAAAAACTGTTTTTT. Its translation is CASSPPIGEKLFF.

The V call is TRBV7-2, the J call TRBJ2-5, with a possible D match to TRBD1 (5 bases). V was trimmed by 1 base and J by 6 bases, leaving 12 bases between them. The germline CDR1 and CDR2 sequences are SGHTA and FQGNSA. This CDR3 has 14 residues. The CDR3 DNA reads TGTGCCAGCAGCTTAGGCCAGGGCTCCAAGACCCAGTACTTC. This codes for CASSLGQGSKTQYF.

The chain employs TRBV21-1 and TRBJ1-2; the table assigns TRBD1, which was not confirmed against the DNA. TRBV21-1 represents a pseudogene. CDR3 length: 15 amino acids. In DNA form, the CDR3 reads TGTGCCAGCAGCCTACGGGACAGGGGGAACTATGGCTACACCTTC. It is translated as CASSLRDRGNYGYTF.

This clonotype turned up a few times. This rearrangement joins TRBV7-3 to TRBJ2-1; 9 nucleotides agree with TRBD2. This CDR3 is built from 14 residues. The germline CDR1 and CDR2 sequences are SGHTA and FQGTGA. V lost 5 bases to trimming and J lost 9 bases; unmatched junction nucleotides: 8. CDR3 sequence reads: CASSPGLALGEQFF. CDR3 nucleotides: TGTGCCAGCAGCCCGGGACTAGCCTTGGGTGAGCAGTTCTTC. The variable domain in full, completed from reference TRBV7-3 and TRBJ2-1, reads GAGVSQTPSNKVTEKGKYVELRCDPISGHTALYWYRQSLGQGPEFLIYFQGTGAADDSGLPNDRFFAVRPEGSVSTLKIQRTERGDSAVYLCASSPGLALGEQFFGPGTRLTVL.

The chain uses TRBV4-1 and TRBJ1-2; 10 bases align to TRBD1. CDR3 length: 15 residues. Unmatched junction bases numbered 8, after V lost 5 bases and J lost 5 bases. Germline V CDR1 and CDR2: MGHRA, YSYEKL. The CDR3 sequence: CASSGPGTGDYGYTF. The CDR3 coding sequence is TGCGCCAGCAGCGGCCCCGGGACAGGGGATTATGGCTACACCTTC.

As to this clonotype: At one boundary the junction diverges from the germline segment, which might be a read error. The chain is built from TRBV7-7 and TRBJ2-5, with 7 bases aligning to TRBD1. Looked up from germline, CDR1 is SSHAT and CDR2 is FNYEAQ (reference sequence). The length of the CDR3 is 16 residues. As DNA, the CDR3 is TGTGCTAGCAGCTTAGGCGGACAGGACCTCGGAGAGACCCAGTACTTC. Its translation: CASSLGGQDLGETQYF. The full variable domain, in which reference TRBV7-7 and TRBJ2-5 provide the parts outside the CDR3, is GAGVSQSPRYKVTKRGQDVTLRCDPISSHATLYWYQQALGQGPEFLTYFNYEAQPDKSGLPSDRFSAERPEGSISTLTIQRTEQRDSAMYRCASSLGGQDLGETQYFGPGTRLLVL.

As concerns this clonotype: An end of the junction differs from the germline gene, which may be a read error. The rearrangement links TRBV20-1 to TRBJ2-5, with D perhaps TRBD2 (5 bases). TRBJ2-7 matches the DNA end more closely, so the J call is doubtful. Germline V gene data show CDR1 as DFQATT and CDR2 as SNEGSKA (reference sequence). The CDR3 length is 12 residues. The CDR3: CSVRGQTGEQYF. The CDR3 coding sequence is TGCAGTGTTAGAGGGCAGACGGGCGAGCAGTACTTC.

The DNA for the CDR3 is TGTGCTAGTGGTCCAGGGACAGGGGTGGAGACCCAGTACTTC. Its protein is CASGPGTGVETQYF. The V call is TRBV12-5, the J call TRBJ2-5; TRBD1 aligns across 10 bases. V dropped 5 bases and J dropped 5; count of bases not matched to a gene: 5. The CDR3 extends over 14 amino acids. In germline, CDR1 is LGHNT, CDR2 FRNRAP.

This clonotype was picked up a small number of times. Given the absence of the conserved phenylalanine or tryptophan at the CDR3 end, a read error is likely. The chain employs TRBV28 and TRBJ2-5; D perhaps matches TRBD2 (6 bases). In germline, CDR1 is MDHEN, CDR2 SYDVKM. The CDR3 has 14 residues. The V end lost 6 bases, the J end lost 5 bases, and 16 bases lay between the germline ends. The DNA for the CDR3 is TGTGCCAGCAGGCAGTGGGGGAGCGGGGAGACCCAGTACCTC. It is translated as CASRQWGSGETQYL.

This clonotype was counted only a few times. The chain uses TRBV6-1 and TRBJ1-1; D possibly corresponds to TRBD1 (6 bases). In germline, CDR1 is MNHNS, CDR2 SASEGT. Between the trimmed V and J ends, which lost 4 bases and 4 bases, there was a span of 10 bases. The length of the CDR3 is 13 residues. The chain's CDR3 is CASSVGGPTEAFF. CDR3 sequence (DNA): TGTGCCAGCAGTGTGGGGGGCCCCACTGAAGCTTTCTTT.

The gene calls are TRBV29-1 and TRBJ1-5; 7 bases fit TRBD1. Germline assignment: CDR1 SQVTM and CDR2 ANQGSEA. V lost 5 bases and J lost 4; bases outside the gene matches: 5. The CDR3 has 13 residues. The CDR3 protein is CSVRTGTNQPQHF. CDR3 DNA: TGCAGCGTTAGGACAGGCACGAATCAGCCCCAGCATTTT.

This clonotype was detected a few times. V is TRBV7-8 and J is TRBJ2-7, with 8 bases identical to TRBD1. Germline V gene data show CDR1 as SGHVS and CDR2 as FQNEAQ. The V segment lost 6 bases and the J segment 1 base; nucleotides outside the gene matches: 5. The CDR3 length is 14 residues. In DNA, the CDR3 is TGTGCCAGCAGGCCCGGGACAGGTTCCTACGAGCAGTACTTC. It is translated as CASRPGTGSYEQYF.

This clonotype was counted a few times. The chain recombines TRBV11-2 with TRBJ2-1; the match to TRBD2 covers 9 bases. Germline-derived CDR1 and CDR2 are SGHAT and FQNNGV. The V segment lost 3 bases and the J segment 8 bases; nucleotides outside the gene matches: 8. This CDR3 has 15 residues. CDR3 DNA: TGTGCCAGCAGCTTGGGCGGGGGGGCATTTTATGAGCAGTTCTTC. Translated, it gives CASSLGGGAFYEQFF.

This clonotype was seen a handful of times. The chain couples TRBV6-5 to TRBJ2-7; D is undetermined. Per the germline V gene, CDR1 is MNHEY and CDR2 is SVGAGI. The CDR3 totals 12 residues. V dropped 6 bases and J dropped 3 bases, with 9 bases sitting between them. The DNA of the CDR3 is TGTGCCAGCAGCTTCAATGGCTACGAGCAGTACTTC. The encoded protein is CASSFNGYEQYF.

J is TRBJ1-1 and V is TRBV11-1; no clear D gene. CDR1 is SGHAT, CDR2 FQDESV, per germline (reference sequence). The CDR3 is 12 residues long. Trimming pared 3 bases from V and 7 bases from J, leaving 9 bases between. CDR3 region: CASSLSGFEAFF. The CDR3 DNA reads as TGTGCCAGCAGCTTGTCTGGCTTTGAAGCTTTCTTT.

CDR3 sequence reads: CSVEFQGSYEQYF. As DNA, the CDR3 is TGCAGCGTTGAATTTCAGGGAAGCTACGAGCAGTACTTC. The V and J genes are TRBV29-1 and TRBJ2-7, with TRBD1 as a possible D gene (5 bases). CDR3 length: 13 residues. V gave up 2 bases and J gave up 3 bases, with 11 bases separating them. CDR1 and CDR2 (germline): SQVTM, ANQGSEA.

This clonotype has just one count. The genes are TRBV7-2 and TRBJ2-7; D may be TRBD2 (6 bases). Germline V gives CDR1 SGHTA, CDR2 FQGNSA. V lost 5 bases and J 2 bases, leaving 13 bases between the germline ends. This CDR3 is 14 amino acids long. CDR3 coding DNA: TGTGCCAGCAGCGCTTTCACTAGCCCCTACGAGCAGTACTTC. It translates to CASSAFTSPYEQYF.

The V and J genes are TRBV7-9 and TRBJ2-2; 7 bases agree with TRBD1. Unmatched junction bases numbered 7, after V lost 5 bases and J lost 7 bases. Looked up from germline, CDR1 is SEHNR and CDR2 is FQNEAQ (reference sequence). This CDR3 contains 14 residues. The CDR3 region has the DNA TGTGCCAGCAGCGTAACAGGGGAAGGCGGGGAGCTGTTTTTT. Protein: CASSVTGEGGELFF.

This clonotype appeared a few times. The V gene is TRBV20-1, the J gene TRBJ2-7, with 8 bases identical to TRBD2. The CDR3 is made up of 15 amino acids. Germline-derived CDR1 and CDR2 are DFQATT and SNEGSKA (reference sequence). J lost 0 bases, V lost 3 bases, and 7 bases had no gene match. CDR3 in DNA: TGCAGTGCTAGTTCCCCCCTAGCGGGCTCCTACGAGCAGTACTTC. Translation: CSASSPLAGSYEQYF.

V usage is TRBV11-2 and J usage is TRBJ2-1; 11 bases match TRBD2. The CDR3 runs to 17 residues. Trimming took 3 bases from V and 9 from J; bases not matched to a gene: 13. Per the germline V gene, CDR1 is SGHAT and CDR2 is FQNNGV. The CDR3 region has the DNA TGTGCCAGCAGCTTGATAGCGGGAGGGCCTTTTTTGGGTGAGCAGTTCTTC. Protein product: CASSLIAGGPFLGEQFF.

The chain joins TRBV7-2 to TRBJ2-7; 10 bases map to TRBD1. The CDR3 spans 16 residues. Germline assignment: CDR1 SGHTA and CDR2 FQGNSA. Trimming cost V 4 bases and J 0 bases; bases outside gene matches: 6. CDR3 protein: CASSSPRQGASYEQYF. For the CDR3, the DNA is TGTGCCAGCAGCTCTCCTCGACAGGGGGCCTCCTACGAGCAGTACTTC.

The chain links TRBV7-2 to TRBJ2-7; the D gene is possibly TRBD2 (8 bases). The germline V gene has CDR1 SGHTA and CDR2 FQGNSA. V lost 3 bases and J 0 bases, leaving 15 bases between the germline ends. The CDR3 spans 16 residues. The CDR3 is CASSFSGDSPSYEQYF. DNA for the CDR3: TGTGCCAGCAGCTTTAGCGGGGACAGTCCCTCCTACGAGCAGTACTTC.

Only a few counts were recorded for this clonotype. This chain uses TRBV27 with TRBJ2-2, with 7 bases that match TRBD1. The CDR3 contains 16 residues. CDR1 and CDR2 from the germline V gene are MNHEY and SMNVEV (reference sequence). V gave up 4 bases and J gave up 4 bases; unmatched junction bases: 9. The CDR3 nucleotides read TGTGCCAGCAGTTCACTATATAGGGGGCCCACCGGGGAGCTGTTTTTT. It is translated as CASSSLYRGPTGELFF.

The table lists this clonotype with a few counts. The junction does not match germline at one end; this may be a read error. The chain couples TRBV4-3 to TRBJ2-5; D may be TRBD1 (6 bases). The germline gives CDR1 LGHNA, CDR2 YSLEER. The CDR3 has 14 amino acids. The CDR3 spells CASSQVIHNRDGTF. In DNA form, the CDR3 reads TGCGCCAGCAGCCAAGTCATTCATAACAGGGATGGTACTTTC.